This TCR beta chain appears in the sequencing data of a study of blood T cell repertoires in COVID-19. Study-level background: Samples representing acute and convalescent COVID-19 were sourced from the United States, Italy and Spain.

The length of the CDR3 is 14 residues. After removal of 3 bases from V and 6 bases from J, the junction contained 7 bases not matched to a gene. Germline-derived CDR1 and CDR2 are LNHDA and SQIVND (reference sequence). In the original analysis: Counts of nucleated cells, estimated from reference gene primer amplification, were obtained. The method was immunoSEQ multiplex PCR; TCRdb's version includes in-frame clones alone and lacks a portion of them. That table is the source of V, J and clone size, and D and trimming were worked out from the DNA. In the table there are 200,000 or so clones, just under 90% of which are singletons. Patients in Seattle were enrolled during active infection, then followed longitudinally.

The chain combines TRBV19 with TRBJ1-2, with TRBD1 matching 7 bases. The sequencing input was peripheral blood. The TCR sequence derives from a man aged 30 to 45 with COVID-19, enrolled during active disease. CDR3 in amino acids: CASSIQTGIDGYTF. The CDR3 DNA reads TGTGCCAGTAGTATCCAGACAGGGATCGATGGCTACACCTTC.